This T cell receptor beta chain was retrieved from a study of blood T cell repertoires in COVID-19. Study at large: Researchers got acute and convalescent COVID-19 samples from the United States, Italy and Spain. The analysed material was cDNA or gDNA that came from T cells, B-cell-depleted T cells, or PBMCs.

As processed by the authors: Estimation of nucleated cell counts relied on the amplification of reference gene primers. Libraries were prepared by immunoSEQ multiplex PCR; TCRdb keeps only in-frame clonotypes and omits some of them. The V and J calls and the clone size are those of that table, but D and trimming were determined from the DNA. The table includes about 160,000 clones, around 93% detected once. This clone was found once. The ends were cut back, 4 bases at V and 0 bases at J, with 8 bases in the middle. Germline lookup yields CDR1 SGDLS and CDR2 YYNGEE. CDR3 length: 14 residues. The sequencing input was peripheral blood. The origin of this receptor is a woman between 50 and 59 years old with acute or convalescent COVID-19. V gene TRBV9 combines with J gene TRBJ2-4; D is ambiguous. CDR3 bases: TGTGCCAGCAGCCAAGACTCAGCCAAAAACATTCAGTACTTC. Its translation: CASSQDSAKNIQYF.